This is a list of T cell receptor beta chains from one sample in a study of blood T cell repertoires in COVID-19. Clones were sequenced by immunoSEQ multiplex PCR, and TCRdb holds only the in-frame ones, with some missing. The sample has approximately 80,000 clones; approximately 86% are singletons. What was sequenced was peripheral blood. Source of these receptors: a woman of 80 years or more with COVID-19, enrolled during active disease. CDR3s include the opening cysteine and the closing phenylalanine or tryptophan. Fields, in order: D gene, V gene, clone size, J gene, CDR3 DNA, CDR3 protein. The D gene is left open where the match is weak. Clone size is stated in some rows and not others, as once, few, many or a class when expanded.

>TRBD2|TRBV5-1|.|TRBJ2-1
TGCGCCAGCAGCTCCAGGGCTAGCGGGTGGAATGAGCAGTTCTTC
CASSSRASGWNEQFF
>.|TRBV7-9|.|TRBJ1-3
TGTGCCAGCCGAGCGGGGGGAACGGGAAACACCATATATTTT
CASRAGGTGNTIYF
>TRBD1|TRBV7-2|.|TRBJ1-1
TGTGCCAGCAGCTTTCTCTGGACAGGGGACACTGAAGCTTTCTTT
CASSFLWTGDTEAFF
>.|TRBV7-8|.|TRBJ2-7
TGTGCCAGCAGCCGAGACAGGTACTCCTATGAGCAGTACTTC
CASSRDRYSYEQYF
>TRBD1|TRBV4-2|once|TRBJ2-7
TGTGCCAGCAGCCGACAATGGGGGACAGAGACCTACGAGCAGTACTTC
CASSRQWGTETYEQYF
>.|TRBV6-5|.|TRBJ2-7
TGTGCCAGCAGATTACCGGGCAGGGCTTACGAGCAGTACTTC
CASRLPGRAYEQYF
>TRBD1|TRBV18|once|TRBJ1-2
TGTGCCAGCTCACCTCTGGCAGGGGGAAGCTATGGCTACACCTTC
CASSPLAGGSYGYTF
>TRBD2|TRBV9|once|TRBJ2-1
TGTGCCAGCAGCGTAACTAGCGGGAGGCTGACCTACAATGAGCAGTTCTTC
CASSVTSGRLTYNEQFF
>TRBD1|TRBV2|.|TRBJ2-5
TGTGCCAGCAGCGAACAGGGACAGGAGCAAGAGACCCAGTACTTC
CASSEQGQEQETQYF
>.|TRBV21-1|.|TRBJ2-1
TGTGCCAGCAGCCCGGAGTGGAGCGGGGGAGGGCCAGGTCGTCTTCCCCATGAGCAGTTCTTC
CASSPEWSGGGPGRLPHEQFF
>TRBD2|TRBV5-1|.|TRBJ2-2
TGCGCCAGCAGTCGGACTAGCGGGAACACCGGGGAGCTGTTTTTT
CASSRTSGNTGELFF
>.|TRBV14|.|TRBJ2-2
TGTGCCAGCAGCCAAGTACGCAGGAACGGGGAGCTGTTTTTT
CASSQVRRNGELFF
>TRBD1|TRBV5-1|.|TRBJ2-4
TGCGCCAGCAGCTTCGGGACAGGCTTCATTCAGTACTTC
CASSFGTGFIQYF
>.|TRBV18|.|TRBJ1-4
TGTGCCAGCTCACCACCGGTTGGCAGAAATAATGAAAAACTGTTTTTT
CASSPPVGRNNEKLFF
>.|TRBV7-2|.|TRBJ1-4
TGTGCCAGCAGCCAACACTATAATGAAAAACTGTTTTTT
CASSQHYNEKLFF
>.|TRBV5-1|.|TRBJ1-4
TGCGCCAGCAGCTACGGACAAATTAATGAAAAACTGTTTTTT
CASSYGQINEKLFF
>.|TRBV5-1|.|TRBJ2-4
TGCGCCAGCAGCGGCACAGGGTTCGGAGACATTCAGTACTTC
CASSGTGFGDIQYF
>TRBD2|TRBV5-1|.|TRBJ2-5
TGCGCCAGCAGCCCCACAGCGGGAGATCAAGAGACCCAGTACTTC
CASSPTAGDQETQYF
>TRBD1|TRBV5-1|few|TRBJ1-2
TGCGCCAGCAGCTTGAACGGGCAGGGGGTGGATTATGGCTACACCTTC
CASSLNGQGVDYGYTF
>TRBD1|TRBV27|.|TRBJ2-7
TGTGCCAGCAGTTTTCAGGGGGCCCGGAGCTACGAGCAGTACTTC
CASSFQGARSYEQYF
>TRBD1|TRBV5-5|.|TRBJ1-1
TGTGCCAGCAGCTCCTGGGACAGGGGGAACACTGAAGCTTTCTTT
CASSSWDRGNTEAFF
>.|TRBV27|.|TRBJ2-3
TGTGCCAGCGGTGTCGGGGAACAGCGGGCTCCCGCAGATACGCAGTATTTT
CASGVGEQRAPADTQYF
>.|TRBV30|.|TRBJ2-5
TGTGCCTGGAGTAAAACTAGTTGGGAGACCCAGTACTTC
CAWSKTSWETQYF
>.|TRBV30|few|TRBJ1-2
TGTGCCTGGATCTCCGGGGGCTATGGCTACACCTTC
CAWISGGYGYTF
>.|TRBV4-2|few|TRBJ1-5
TGTGCCAGCAGCGGGGCGGGATTCGGGCAGCCCCAGCATTTT
CASSGAGFGQPQHF
>TRBD1|TRBV5-1|.|TRBJ1-4
TGCGCCAGCAGCGAGGGAGGACAGGGGGCAGAAAAACTGTTTTTT
CASSEGGQGAEKLFF
>.|TRBV5-1|.|TRBJ1-2
TGCGCCAGCAGCTTGGAGGGAGCATTCTATGGCTACACCTTC
CASSLEGAFYGYTF
>TRBD1|TRBV7-2|few|TRBJ1-5
TGTGCCAGCAGCTCCCAGGGGGCCTCCCGAGGGTCCCAGCATTTT
CASSSQGASRGSQHF
>TRBD1|TRBV9|.|TRBJ2-7
TGTGCCAGCAGCGTAGGGGGGACAGGGTCCTACGAGCAGTACTTC
CASSVGGTGSYEQYF
>TRBD1|TRBV27|.|TRBJ1-4
TGTGCCAGCAGTGGTGCCGGGACAGGGCGGGAAAAACTGTTTTTT
CASSGAGTGREKLFF
>TRBD1|TRBV2|.|TRBJ1-2
TGTGCCAGCAGTATCGGACAGGGGGCGGCCTATGGCTACACCTTC
CASSIGQGAAYGYTF
>.|TRBV19|.|TRBJ1-2
TGTGCCAGTAGTATAGGGGGCGGAGTAGGCTACACCTTC
CASSIGGGVGYTF
>TRBD2|TRBV19|once|TRBJ2-7
TGTGCCAGTAGTATCGCGGGGGGTTACGAGCAGTACTTC
CASSIAGGYEQYF
>TRBD1|TRBV13|.|TRBJ2-7
TGTGCCAGCAACGGACAGGGGGCGGGGGAGCAGTACTTC
CASNGQGAGEQYF
>TRBD2|TRBV28|.|TRBJ2-3
TGTGCCAGCAGTTTCTCGGGACTAGCGGGAGGGCCTTTCACGGATACGCAGTATTTT
CASSFSGLAGGPFTDTQYF
>TRBD1|TRBV5-1|few|TRBJ2-2
TGCGCCAGCAGCGCCGGACAGGGAAACACCGGGGAGCTGTTTTTT
CASSAGQGNTGELFF
>TRBD2|TRBV2|.|TRBJ2-7
TGTGCCAGCAGCCAACCGGGACTAGGCTACGAGCAGTACTTC
CASSQPGLGYEQYF
>TRBD1|TRBV18|.|TRBJ1-4
TGTGCCAGCTCACCAGCCAGGGGGGATGATAATGAAAAACTGTTTTTT
CASSPARGDDNEKLFF
>.|TRBV21-1|few|TRBJ1-4
TGTGCCAGCAGCAGCCCCCGGACAGCAACTAATGAAAAACTGTTTTTT
CASSSPRTATNEKLFF
>.|TRBV28|.|TRBJ2-2
TGTGCCAGCAAGAACTCCCCCGGCGGCGGGGAGCTGTTTTTT
CASKNSPGGGELFF
>.|TRBV7-2|.|TRBJ2-1
TGTGCCAGCAGCTTAGTGAGGTGGGGCAGGGGATATGAGCAGTTCTTC
CASSLVRWGRGYEQFF
>.|TRBV7-2|.|TRBJ2-1
TGTGCCAGCAGTTCCCGACTGATCTCCTACAATGAGCAGTTCTTC
CASSSRLISYNEQFF
>TRBD1|TRBV6-2/TRBV6-3|.|TRBJ2-7
TGTGCCAGCAGTTCGGGACAGGGAAGTACCTACGAGCAGTACTTC
CASSSGQGSTYEQYF
>.|TRBV9|.|TRBJ2-3
TGTGCCAGCAGCGTAGGGCTAGCGACAGATACGCAGTATTTT
CASSVGLATDTQYF
>.|TRBV2|.|TRBJ2-7
TGTGCCAGCCAGTCCAACTACGAGCAGTACTTC
CASQSNYEQYF
>TRBD2|TRBV5-1|.|TRBJ2-3
TGCGCCAGCAGCTTGGTTAGCGGGAGTATCGATACGCAGTATTTT
CASSLVSGSIDTQYF
>TRBD2|TRBV6-5|.|TRBJ2-1
TGTGCCAGCAGTCCCTTAGCTAGCGGTGAGCAGTTCTTC
CASSPLASGEQFF
>TRBD1|TRBV7-2|.|TRBJ1-5
TGTGCCAGCAGCCCCACGACAGGGCCCTTCAATCAGCCCCAGCATTTT
CASSPTTGPFNQPQHF
>TRBD1|TRBV29-1|once|TRBJ1-4
TGCAGCGTTTGGACAGGGAATGAAAAACTGTTTTTT
CSVWTGNEKLFF
>TRBD2|TRBV5-1|few|TRBJ2-1
TGCGCCAGCAGCAAGACTAGCGGAATCTACAATGAGCAGTTCTTC
CASSKTSGIYNEQFF
>.|TRBV5-4|.|TRBJ1-6
TGTGCCAGCAGCTTGGCGGGATATGGGATTTCACCCCTCCACTTT
CASSLAGYGISPLHF
>.|TRBV24-1|.|TRBJ1-2
TGTGCCACCAGTGATTCAACAGGCCACTATGGCTACACCTTC
CATSDSTGHYGYTF
>.|TRBV27|.|TRBJ1-5
TGTGCCAGCAGTTTCACGGGATCCCAGCCCCAGCATTTT
CASSFTGSQPQHF
>.|TRBV21-1|few|TRBJ1-6
TGTGCCAGCAGCACTAACTGGACAGGAGGAAATTCACCCCTCCACTTT
CASSTNWTGGNSPLHF
>TRBD1|TRBV2|once|TRBJ2-1
TGTGCCAGCAGCCTCACCAGGGGGCAGGGGGCACGCAATGAGCAGTTCTTC
CASSLTRGQGARNEQFF
>.|TRBV19|.|TRBJ1-5
TGTGCCAGTATTCCTCTGGGGGGGCGTAACAATCAGCCCCAGCATTTT
CASIPLGGRNNQPQHF